These 27 T cell receptor beta chains came from one sample sequenced in a study of blood T cell repertoires in COVID-19. Sequencing was performed with immunoSEQ multiplex PCR; in TCRdb, only in-frame clones are kept and a portion is missing. The sample holds fewer than 75,000 clones; 89% are singletons and the top ten take 8.9%. Sequencing was carried out using peripheral blood. The receptor source for this set is a man older than 75 with acute or convalescent COVID-19.

The chain's CDR3 is CASSSGLSNSYEQYF. The DNA of the CDR3 is TGCGCCAGCAGCTCGGGACTATCTAACTCCTACGAGCAGTACTTC. The rearrangement joins TRBV5-1 to TRBJ2-7; 7 nucleotides match TRBD2. With V trimmed by 3 bases and J by 0 bases, 6 bases remained unmatched. Germline V CDR1 and CDR2: SGHRS, YFSETQ. The CDR3 length is 15 residues.

V and J are TRBV30 and TRBJ1-2; 7 bases map to TRBD1. Germline V gives CDR1 GTSNPN, CDR2 SVGIG (reference sequence). This CDR3 is built from 13 residues. The ends lost 2 bases at V and 2 bases at J; junction bases unmatched: 2. The CDR3, as DNA: TGTGCCTGGAGTTCGGGACAGAACTATGGCTACACCTTC. Residues: CAWSSGQNYGYTF.

The chain joins TRBV5-1 to TRBJ2-1; 9 bases line up with TRBD1. J was trimmed by 6 bases and V by 4 bases; bases with no gene match: 8. Per the germline V gene, CDR1 is SGHRS and CDR2 is YFSETQ. This CDR3 has 15 amino acids. The CDR3 here is CASSPGTGPLNEQFF. Here the CDR3 DNA reads TGCGCCAGCAGCCCCGGGACAGGGCCCCTCAATGAGCAGTTCTTC. Using reference TRBV5-1 and TRBJ2-1 for the parts outside the CDR3, the full variable domain is KAGVTQTPRYLIKTRGQQVTLSCSPISGHRSVSWYQQTPGQGLQFLFEYFSETQRNKGNFPGRFSGRQFSNSRSEMNVSTLELGDSALYLCASSPGTGPLNEQFFGPGTRLTVL.

This chain uses TRBV5-1 with TRBJ1-1; D is undetermined. Trimming removed 0 bases at V and 0 bases at J, with 9 bases between. Germline lookup yields CDR1 SGHRS and CDR2 YFSETQ. The CDR3 totals 15 residues. Here the CDR3 DNA reads TGCGCCAGCAGCTTGGCAGGCAGTGTGAACACTGAAGCTTTCTTT. Protein product: CASSLAGSVNTEAFF.

The rearrangement uses TRBV5-4 and TRBJ2-7; a weak D match, TRBD2 (5 bases). There are 13 residues in the CDR3. CDR1 SGHNT and CDR2 YYREEE come from the germline V gene (reference sequence). Trimming shortened V by 4 bases and J by 7 bases, and 15 bases separated the two germline ends. In DNA form, the CDR3 reads TGTGCCAGCAGCCCCCCCGGCTCGGGAGAGCAGTACTTC. Amino acid sequence: CASSPPGSGEQYF.

The chain employs TRBV5-1 and TRBJ2-4; 12 bases agree with TRBD1. The length of the CDR3 is 19 residues. Per germline, CDR1 SGHRS and CDR2 YFSETQ. The J segment lost 0 bases and the V segment lost 3 bases, leaving 10 bases of the junction unmatched. In DNA form, the CDR3 reads TGCGCCAGCAGCTCCCAAGGGACAGGGGGCTACATAGCCAAAAACATTCAGTACTTC. Its translation: CASSSQGTGGYIAKNIQYF.

This chain uses TRBV21-1 with TRBJ1-2; the listed D gene, TRBD1, was not tested against the DNA. TRBV21-1 is labeled a pseudogene. The length of the CDR3 is 15 residues. CDR3 in amino acids: CASTPIKQGSSGYTF. CDR3 nucleotide sequence: TGTGCCAGCACCCCGATAAAACAGGGTTCGTCTGGCTACACCTTC.

This chain uses TRBV19 with TRBJ2-1; 12 nucleotides agree with TRBD2. Trimming took 4 bases from V and 7 from J; bases not matched to a gene: 5. In germline, CDR1 is LNHDA, CDR2 SQIVND (reference sequence). The CDR3 is 15 amino acids. CDR3 in DNA: TGTGCCAGTAGTACACTAGCGGGGGGATCTAATGAGCAGTTCTTC. Translating it yields CASSTLAGGSNEQFF.

The chain recombines TRBV18 with TRBJ1-2; perhaps TRBD1 as D (6 bases). In germline, CDR1 is KGHSH, CDR2 LQKENI. The CDR3 consists of 13 residues. With 6 bases removed from V and 3 bases from J, the gap between germline ends came to 11 bases. Written as DNA, the CDR3 is TGTGCCAGCTCCCCGGACAGAGACTATGGCTACACCTTC. Its translation is CASSPDRDYGYTF.

This chain joins TRBV19 and TRBJ1-5; 11 bases fit TRBD1. V lost 6 bases to trimming and J lost 3 bases; unmatched junction nucleotides: 7. This CDR3 region has 16 residues. Germline V lookup: CDR1 LNHDA, CDR2 SQIVND (reference sequence). CDR3 loop: CASRPDRGLVNQPQHF. The DNA of the CDR3 is TGTGCCAGTAGACCGGACAGGGGGCTAGTCAATCAGCCCCAGCATTTT.

The chain combines TRBV10-3 with TRBJ2-7; possibly TRBD1 for D (6 bases). The CDR3 spans 14 residues. In germline, CDR1 is ENHRY, CDR2 SYGVKD. V was shortened by 6 bases and J by 2 bases, with 14 bases between the two germline ends. For the CDR3, the DNA is TGTGCCATCAGGGGTCACAGGGATACCTACGAGCAGTACTTC. Amino acid sequence: CAIRGHRDTYEQYF.

The V and J genes are TRBV18 and TRBJ2-1; 8 bases line up with TRBD1. There are 15 residues in the CDR3. The V gene's germline CDR1 is KGHSH and CDR2 LQKENI. J was trimmed by 7 bases and V by 0 bases; bases with no gene match: 5. CDR3 nucleotides: TGTGCCAGCTCACCACCGAGCAGGGGGCATAATGAGCAGTTCTTC. Protein product: CASSPPSRGHNEQFF.

This sequence joins TRBV30 and TRBJ2-7; the D gene is possibly TRBD1 (6 bases). CDR3 length: 13 residues. Deletions cut 5 bases from V and 2 bases from J, with 13 bases between. Germline CDR1 and CDR2: GTSNPN and SVGIG (reference sequence). The CDR3 spells CAWGRDTTYEQYF. CDR3 coding DNA: TGTGCCTGGGGCCGGGACACAACCTACGAGCAGTACTTC. Supplemented by reference TRBV30 and TRBJ2-7, the full variable domain reads SQTIHQWPATLVQPVGSPLSLECTVEGTSNPNLYWYRQAAGRGLQLLFYSVGIGQISSEVPQNLSASRPQDRQFILSSKKLLLSDSGFYLCAWGRDTTYEQYFGPGTRLTVT.

The rearrangement joins TRBV11-3 to TRBJ2-1; D is ambiguous. The germline V gene has CDR1 SGHNT and CDR2 YENEEA. The CDR3 has 12 residues. V lost 1 base and J 5 bases, leaving 3 bases between the germline ends. This CDR3 is CASSLVDNEQFF. In nucleotides, the CDR3 is TGTGCCAGCAGCTTAGTCGACAATGAGCAGTTCTTC.

In DNA form, the CDR3 reads TGTGCCAGTAGTCCAGGGTTTGGAAACACCATATATTTT. It specifies CASSPGFGNTIYF. The chain links TRBV19 to TRBJ1-3, with a tentative D call TRBD1 (5 bases). The CDR3 is made up of 13 amino acids. V gave up 5 bases and J gave up 3 bases, with 8 bases separating them. The germline CDR1 and CDR2 sequences are LNHDA and SQIVND (reference sequence). The entire variable domain, with the rest obtained from reference TRBV19 and TRBJ1-3, is as follows: DGGITQSPKYLFRKEGQNVTLSCEQNLNHDAMYWYRQDPGQGLRLIYYSQIVNDFQKGDIAEGYSVSREKKESFPLTVTSAQKNPTAFYLCASSPGFGNTIYFGEGSWLTVV.

A single count supports this clone. V and J are TRBV21-1 and TRBJ1-1; TRBD1 is the table's D call and was not checked against the DNA. TRBV21-1 is a documented pseudogene. The CDR3 covers 12 residues. CDR3 DNA: TGTGCCAGCACCTCAGGCCGGACTGAAGCTTTCTTT. The encoded protein is CASTSGRTEAFF.

The gene calls are TRBV5-1 and TRBJ1-1; TRBD1 aligns across 8 bases. Germline V CDR1 and CDR2: SGHRS, YFSETQ. V shed 0 bases and J 4 bases; nucleotides not matched to a gene: 11. The CDR3 extends over 17 amino acids. The CDR3 region has the DNA TGCGCCAGCAGCTTGGGTAGGACAGGGCTCCGGGGCACTGAAGCTTTCTTT. Protein product: CASSLGRTGLRGTEAFF. Full variable domain (outside the CDR3, taken from reference TRBV5-1 and TRBJ1-1): KAGVTQTPRYLIKTRGQQVTLSCSPISGHRSVSWYQQTPGQGLQFLFEYFSETQRNKGNFPGRFSGRQFSNSRSEMNVSTLELGDSALYLCASSLGRTGLRGTEAFFGQGTRLTVV.

V gene TRBV3-1 (or the pseudogene TRBV3-2) combines with J gene TRBJ2-5, with a possible D match to TRBD2 (6 bases). The CDR3 is 14 residues long. Germline loops: CDR1 LGHDT, CDR2 YNNKEL (reference sequence). V was pared by 2 bases and J by 7 bases, with 14 bases between. The CDR3 sequence is CASSQLRGAGTQYF. The CDR3 DNA sequence: TGTGCCAGCAGCCAATTGCGGGGAGCCGGGACCCAGTACTTC.

The chain has TRBV7-9 and TRBJ2-3, with 10 positions matching TRBD1. The germline V gene encodes CDR1 SEHNR and CDR2 FQNEAQ (reference sequence). The trim removed 7 bases at V and 7 bases at J, leaving 11 bases unmatched. CDR3 size: 15 residues. The CDR3 loop reads CASTPWDRGVHTQYF. The DNA of the CDR3 is TGTGCCAGCACCCCCTGGGACAGGGGAGTGCATACGCAGTATTTT.

The chain combines TRBV5-4 with TRBJ2-1, with a tentative D call TRBD2 (5 bases). Trimming removed 2 bases from V and 3 bases from J, with 12 bases in between. CDR1 is SGHNT, CDR2 YYREEE, per germline (reference sequence). This CDR3 is 15 amino acids long. The CDR3 nucleotides read TGTGCCAGCAGCTTAAGGACTTTCCGCTACAATGAGCAGTTCTTC. Encoded protein: CASSLRTFRYNEQFF.

V is TRBV11-2 and J is TRBJ1-6; D is unresolved. Trimming shortened V by 1 base and J by 5 bases, and 9 bases separated the two germline ends. Germline values: CDR1 SGHAT, CDR2 FQNNGV. CDR3 length: 15 residues. Here the CDR3 reads CASSLGQVDNSPLHF. As DNA, the CDR3 is TGTGCCAGCAGCTTAGGGCAGGTCGATAATTCACCCCTCCACTTT.

In the case of this clone: Germline is not matched at one junction end, which may reflect a read error. V is TRBV2 and J is TRBJ2-4; 13 nucleotides match TRBD2. This CDR3 spans 14 amino acids. From germline, CDR1 is SNHLY and CDR2 FYNNEI. The CDR3 DNA reads as TGTGCCAGCTCCCTACTAGCGGGAGGGCCTGAGTTGGACTTC. Its protein is CASSLLAGGPELDF.

The chain uses TRBV3-1 (or the pseudogene TRBV3-2) and TRBJ2-1; TRBD1 matches at 11 bases. Losses at the gene ends were 4 bases for V and 5 bases for J; bases not matched to a gene: 4. Germline CDR1 LGHDT, CDR2 YNNKEL (reference sequence). This CDR3 is 15 amino acids long. The CDR3 is CASSPGTGGDNEQFF. CDR3 nucleotide sequence: TGTGCCAGCAGCCCTGGGACAGGGGGGGACAATGAGCAGTTCTTC.

This sequence joins TRBV30 and TRBJ1-2; no firm D call. Germline loops: CDR1 GTSNPN, CDR2 SVGIG (reference sequence). V lost 2 bases and J 4 bases, leaving 14 bases between the germline ends. CDR3 size: 14 residues. Here the CDR3 reads CAWSSRGLSYGYTF. CDR3 in DNA: TGTGCCTGGAGTTCTCGCGGGCTCAGCTATGGCTACACCTTC.

The chain carries TRBV6-1 and TRBJ1-3, with 9 positions matching TRBD1. CDR1 and CDR2 (germline): MNHNS, SASEGT. V dropped 1 base and J dropped 4; count of bases not matched to a gene: 2. The length of the CDR3 is 15 residues. CDR3 loop: CASSEGGQGGNTIYF. CDR3 in DNA: TGTGCCAGCAGTGAAGGGGGACAGGGAGGAAACACCATATATTTT.

The chain recombines TRBV4-2 with TRBJ2-7; 8 bases fit TRBD2. CDR3 size: 14 residues. Germline CDR1 is LGHNA and CDR2 is YNFKEQ. With 4 bases clipped from V and 9 bases from J, the junction kept 11 bases outside the gene matches. The DNA of the CDR3 is TGTGCCAGCAGCCCTTCCTTGACTAGCGAGGGGCAGTACTTC. This encodes CASSPSLTSEGQYF.

The chain joins TRBV5-1 to TRBJ2-3, with TRBD1 matching 9 bases. The junction had 5 bases not matched to a gene; V was cut back by 3 bases and J by 3 bases. This CDR3 is 15 amino acids long. The germline V gene has CDR1 SGHRS and CDR2 YFSETQ. The CDR3 DNA reads as TGCGCCAGCAGCTCGGGACAGGGCAGGACAGATACGCAGTATTTT. This codes for CASSSGQGRTDTQYF.